The source of this T cell receptor (beta chain) is a study of patients and donors after allogeneic stem cell transplantation (TCRdb year 2020). Libraries were constructed by RT-PCR. Sequencing took place on a NextSeq 550. In-frame beta chains were kept once TCRdb had trimmed the public reads at Q25 with fastp and called clones with MiXCR. All rows with the same CDR3 protein become a single entry with the most common DNA and genes. In all, the sample holds approximately 150,000 distinct CDR3 sequences, and 24% of those were seen once. The ten most abundant clones make up about 25% of the sample. In the case of this clonotype: This receptor's antigen is unknown. Base qualities are not provided; no much larger clone lies one nucleotide away.

Sequencing was carried out using blood, either unsorted or a sorted T cell fraction (not recorded which). This TCR was sampled from a human donor who was either an allogeneic HSCT recipient or a stem cell or donor lymphocyte infusion donor (not recorded which). It is not recorded whose cells these are; they may come from a transplant donor.

The nucleotide sequence reads TGCGCCAGCAGCTTGGGTTCATATAACTATGGCTACACCTTC. This sequence encodes CASSLGSYNYGYTF. This sequence uses TRBV5-1 and TRBJ1-2, with the D gene call left open. CDR1 and CDR2, per the germline V gene, are SGHRS and YFSETQ. The CDR3 has 14 amino acids, counting the end cysteine and phenylalanine. Kept here is only the CDR3 DNA, which spans 42 bases and is read in frame from base 1. The V end loses 0 bases and the J end loses 1 base, and a stretch of 7 bases separates them.